The TCR beta chain described here comes from a study of cytomegalovirus exposure and HLA in healthy donors. Repertoires were generated with immunoSEQ multiplex PCR, while TCRdb's copy carries only in-frame clones and drops some. The sample lists about 65,000 clones; roughly 94% were seen once. CDR1 is MNHEY and CDR2 is SVGAGI in the germline V gene. The CDR3 has 15 residues. The trim removed 6 bases at V and 10 bases at J, leaving 12 bases unmatched. Source material: PBMCs. This sequence joins TRBV6-5 and TRBJ2-1; TRBD1 matches 10 bases. The sequence came from a woman aged 18-29 years in good health and CMV-seronegative. The CDR3 DNA sequence: TGTGCCAGCAGAAACGGGGGACAGGGGAACGACGAGCAGTTCTTC. Translated, it gives CASRNGGQGNDEQFF.